One sample yielded the 23 T cell receptor beta chains listed below, sequenced in a study of blood T cell repertoires in COVID-19. The method was immunoSEQ multiplex PCR; TCRdb's version includes in-frame clones alone and lacks a portion of them. This table holds about 300,000 clones, more than 80% found once. Sequencing used peripheral blood. These receptors were collected from a man aged 18 to 29 who had recovered from COVID-19.

The rearrangement joins TRBV4-2 to TRBJ2-5, with 13 bases lining up with TRBD2. The CDR3 totals 17 residues. Germline loops: CDR1 LGHNA, CDR2 YNFKEQ. Losses at the gene ends were 0 bases for V and 4 bases for J; bases not matched to a gene: 5. The chain's CDR3 is CASSQDRTSGGPETQYF. The CDR3 region has the DNA TGTGCCAGCAGCCAAGACCGGACTAGCGGGGGTCCAGAGACCCAGTACTTC.

The chain combines TRBV10-3 with TRBJ1-4; no definite D call. V was pared by 10 bases and J by 2 bases, with 11 bases between. The CDR3 is made up of 13 amino acids. Germline V gene data show CDR1 as ENHRY and CDR2 as SYGVKD. In nucleotides, the CDR3 is TGTGCCACCCGAGGGAGTACTAATGAAAAACTGTTTTTT. Its protein product is CATRGSTNEKLFF.

In its sample, this clone was seen once. The chain combines TRBV7-6 with TRBJ2-1; a possible D gene is TRBD2 (6 bases). The CDR3 is 13 residues long. Trimming shortened V by 4 bases and J by 8 bases, and 12 bases separated the two germline ends. Germline loops: CDR1 SGHVS, CDR2 FNYEAQ. The CDR3 DNA is TGTGCCAGCAGCTCTAGCGTATTCGATGAGCAGTTCTTC. Translated: CASSSSVFDEQFF.

The J gene is TRBJ2-7, the V gene TRBV7-2; D might be TRBD2 (6 bases). The CDR3 length is 14 residues. Deletions cut 2 bases from V and 0 bases from J, with 8 bases between. Germline V gene sequence: CDR1 SGHTA, CDR2 FQGNSA. CDR3 amino acids: CASSLRELSYEQYF. The DNA of the CDR3 is TGTGCCAGCAGCTTACGGGAGCTCTCCTACGAGCAGTACTTC.

V is TRBV29-1 and J is TRBJ1-2; D is uncertain. CDR3 length equals 14 residues. Deletions cut 0 bases from V and 4 bases from J, with 12 bases between. Germline V CDR1 and CDR2: SQVTM, ANQGSEA. The CDR3: CSVEDPELLYGYTF. CDR3 DNA: TGCAGCGTTGAAGATCCGGAGTTACTCTATGGCTACACCTTC. The full variable domain, its missing parts supplied by reference TRBV29-1 and TRBJ1-2, is SAVISQKPSRDICQRGTSLTIQCQVDSQVTMMFWYRQQPGQSLTLIATANQGSEATYESGFVIDKFPISRPNLTFSTLTVSNMSPEDSSIYLCSVEDPELLYGYTFGSGTRLTVV.

The genes are TRBV7-9 and TRBJ2-1, with TRBD2 matching 12 bases. The germline CDR1 and CDR2 sequences are SEHNR and FQNEAQ (reference sequence). Trimming removed 5 bases from V and 10 bases from J; junction bases left unmatched: 9. This CDR3 region has 15 residues. The CDR3 DNA is TGTGCCAGCAGCCAAAGTCGACTAGCGGGAGAGGAGCAGTTCTTC. Translated: CASSQSRLAGEEQFF.

The rearrangement uses TRBV6-5 and TRBJ2-7, with 7 bases matching TRBD1. Trimming removed 0 bases from V and 3 bases from J; junction bases left unmatched: 2. Per the germline V gene, CDR1 is MNHEY and CDR2 is SVGAGI. CDR3 length equals 14 residues. The CDR3 DNA reads TGTGCCAGCAGTTACTCGACAGGGATCTACGAGCAGTACTTC. It is translated as CASSYSTGIYEQYF.

This clone was picked up a small number of times. The rearrangement joins TRBV9 to TRBJ2-7, with a tentative D call TRBD2 (6 bases). Germline CDR1 reads SGDLS; CDR2 reads YYNGEE. This CDR3 has 14 amino acids. V gave up 3 bases and J gave up 2 bases, with 12 bases separating them. This CDR3 reads CASSGGTRPYEQYF. The DNA for the CDR3 is TGTGCCAGCAGCGGGGGGACTCGACCCTACGAGCAGTACTTC.

This rearrangement joins TRBV7-2 to TRBJ2-1; possibly TRBD2 for D (6 bases). Germline CDR1 reads SGHTA; CDR2 reads FQGNSA. CDR3 length equals 17 residues. The V end lost 4 bases, the J end lost 1 base, and 17 bases lay between the germline ends. Written as DNA, the CDR3 is TGTGCCAGCAGCTCGCGGGGCGGGACGGTATCCTACAATGAGCAGTTCTTC. The encoded protein is CASSSRGGTVSYNEQFF.

The chain links TRBV19 to TRBJ1-1; possible D gene TRBD1, 6 bases. The V gene lost 2 bases and the J gene lost 6 bases, with 13 bases spanning the gap. This CDR3 has 14 amino acids. CDR1 and CDR2 from the germline V gene are LNHDA and SQIVND (reference sequence). The CDR3 sequence is CASSIIAGAAEAFF. The CDR3 region has the DNA TGTGCCAGTAGTATAATCGCGGGGGCGGCTGAAGCTTTCTTT.

The gene calls are TRBV2 and TRBJ2-2; possibly TRBD2 for D (6 bases). The germline gives CDR1 SNHLY, CDR2 FYNNEI. The length of the CDR3 is 14 residues. V shed 8 bases and J shed 1 base, with 11 bases lying between them. The CDR3 sequence: CASRRAGNTGELFF. The CDR3 bases are TGTGCCAGCCGGAGGGCCGGGAACACCGGGGAGCTGTTTTTT.

The chain is built from TRBV18 and TRBJ1-1; D unclear. The germline V and J ends were trimmed by 3 bases and 0 bases, with 11 bases remaining between them. From germline, CDR1 is KGHSH and CDR2 LQKENI. The CDR3 length is 15 residues. Here the CDR3 DNA reads TGTGCCAGCTCACCCGCGGGGAGGATGAACACTGAAGCTTTCTTT. Translation: CASSPAGRMNTEAFF.

The V and J genes are TRBV5-1 and TRBJ2-2, with 9 bases lining up with TRBD1. Trimming at V came to 3 bases and at J to 6 bases, leaving 3 bases not matched to a gene. Germline CDR1 reads SGHRS; CDR2 reads YFSETQ. This CDR3 has 14 amino acids. CDR3 in DNA: TGCGCCAGCAGCTCGTGGACAGGGGCCGGGGAGCTGTTTTTT. It yields the protein CASSSWTGAGELFF.

J is TRBJ1-2 and V is TRBV5-6; 7 positions match TRBD1. Germline loops: CDR1 SGHDT, CDR2 YYEEEE. This CDR3 is built from 15 residues. Trimming at V came to 6 bases and at J to 3 bases, leaving 11 bases not matched to a gene. CDR3 sequence (DNA): TGTGCCAGCACCCCTTGGAGGGGGCTGCACTATGGCTACACCTTC. Amino acids: CASTPWRGLHYGYTF.

This chain's CDR3 is CASSQVGALSSYEQYF. The CDR3 DNA follows: TGTGCCAGCAGCCAAGTGGGGGCCCTGAGCTCCTACGAGCAGTACTTC. The chain uses TRBV14 and TRBJ2-7; D possibly corresponds to TRBD1 (6 bases). Germline values: CDR1 SGHDN, CDR2 FVKESK. The CDR3 is 16 residues long. Trimming stripped 1 base from V and 0 bases from J, with 13 bases between.

This chain connects TRBV5-6 to TRBJ1-1, with 12 positions matching TRBD1. The CDR3 is made up of 17 amino acids. Germline loops: CDR1 SGHDT, CDR2 YYEEEE. V was pared by 0 bases and J by 5 bases, with 8 bases of the junction left unmatched. The CDR3 spells CASSLDGTGGRNTEAFF. The CDR3 nucleotides are TGTGCCAGCAGCTTGGACGGGACAGGGGGCAGGAATACTGAAGCTTTCTTT.

The gene calls are TRBV6-2 or TRBV6-3 and TRBJ2-4; TRBD2 matches at 8 bases. V shed 2 bases, J shed 4 bases, and the junction held 7 bases outside the gene matches. The CDR3 covers 16 residues. CDR1 is MNHEY, CDR2 SVGEGT, per germline. The CDR3 sequence: CASSYPQRESKNIQYF. CDR3 coding DNA: TGTGCCAGCAGTTACCCGCAGCGGGAGAGTAAAAACATTCAGTACTTC.

V usage is TRBV9 and J usage is TRBJ1-2, with 9 bases that match TRBD1. The germline CDR1 and CDR2 sequences are SGDLS and YYNGEE. The CDR3 has 13 residues. The V segment lost 3 bases and the J segment 6 bases; nucleotides outside the gene matches: 3. CDR3 protein: CASSGGTGNGYTF. The CDR3 DNA follows: TGTGCCAGCAGCGGAGGGACAGGGAATGGCTACACCTTC. Based on the CDR3 plus reference TRBV9 and TRBJ1-2, the full variable domain is DSGVTQTPKHLITATGQRVTLRCSPRSGDLSVYWYQQSLDQGLQFLIQYYNGEERAKGNILERFSAQQFPDLHSELNLSSLELGDSALYFCASSGGTGNGYTFGSGTRLTVV.

This clone was seen only a few times. The V call is TRBV27, the J call TRBJ1-5; D ambiguous. Germline V gene data show CDR1 as MNHEY and CDR2 as SMNVEV (reference sequence). This CDR3 has 15 residues. The germline V and J ends were trimmed by 6 bases and 0 bases, with 12 bases remaining between them. CDR3 amino acids: CASSSSGNSNQPQHF. In DNA, the CDR3 is TGTGCCAGCAGCTCCTCGGGGAATAGCAATCAGCCCCAGCATTTT.

This clone was found a few times. The same CDR3 can be traced to other DNA sequences in this sample. The V gene is TRBV29-1, the J gene TRBJ1-5; a weak D match, TRBD1 (6 bases). This CDR3 contains 13 residues. V was clipped by 6 bases and J by 3 bases, with 12 bases between them. Germline CDR1 and CDR2: SQVTM and ANQGSEA. The CDR3 region is CSVATGVNQPQHF. The CDR3 DNA reads TGCAGCGTGGCGACAGGAGTCAATCAGCCCCAGCATTTT.

The rearrangement links TRBV5-1 to TRBJ1-1; a weak D match, TRBD1 (5 bases). The CDR3 runs to 14 residues. V was cut by 4 bases and J by 0 bases, with 10 bases left in between. The germline V gene encodes CDR1 SGHRS and CDR2 YFSETQ. CDR3 sequence: CASSLPDMNTEAFF. The CDR3 DNA sequence: TGCGCCAGCAGCCTGCCGGACATGAACACTGAAGCTTTCTTT.

V gene TRBV5-1 combines with J gene TRBJ1-1, with D hard to call. The CDR3 loop spans 14 amino acids. Trimming cost V 5 bases and J 0 bases, with 11 bases left between them. CDR1 and CDR2 (germline): SGHRS, YFSETQ. The CDR3 DNA follows: TGCGCCAGCAGGTCGTTGACAATGAACACTGAAGCTTTCTTT. Translating it yields CASRSLTMNTEAFF.

This chain connects TRBV2 to TRBJ1-3, with TRBD1 identical over 7 bases. Germline V gives CDR1 SNHLY, CDR2 FYNNEI. The V gene end was trimmed by 5 bases and the J gene end by 2 bases; junction bases not matched to a gene: 3. CDR3 length: 14 residues. The CDR3 DNA is TGTGCCAGCAGTTCGACAGGGACTGGAAACACCATATATTTT. Translating it yields CASSSTGTGNTIYF.